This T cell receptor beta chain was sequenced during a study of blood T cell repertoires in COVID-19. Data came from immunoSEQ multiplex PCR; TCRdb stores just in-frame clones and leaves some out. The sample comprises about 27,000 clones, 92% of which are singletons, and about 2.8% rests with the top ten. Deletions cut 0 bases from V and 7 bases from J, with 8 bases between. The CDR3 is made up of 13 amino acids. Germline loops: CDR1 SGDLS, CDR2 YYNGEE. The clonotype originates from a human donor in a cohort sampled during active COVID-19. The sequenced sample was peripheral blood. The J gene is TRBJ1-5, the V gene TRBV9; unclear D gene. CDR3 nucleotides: TGTGCCAGCAGCGTAGAACCGGGGCAGCCCCAGCATTTT. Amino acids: CASSVEPGQPQHF. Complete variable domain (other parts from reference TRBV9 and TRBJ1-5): DSGVTQTPKHLITATGQRVTLRCSPRSGDLSVYWYQQSLDQGLQFLIQYYNGEERAKGNILERFSAQQFPDLHSELNLSSLELGDSALYFCASSVEPGQPQHFGDGTRLSIL.